This is a list of T cell receptor beta chains from one sample in a study of shared clonotypes between healthy human individuals. The method was immunoSEQ multiplex PCR; TCRdb's version includes in-frame clones alone and lacks a portion of them. The table includes around 1,900,000 clones, approximately 92% detected once. What was sequenced was naive CD8+ T cells from PBMCs. The receptors derive from a man aged 18 to 29 in good health. Some clones in this sample may be carry-over from other donors' samples. The CDR3 runs from the conserved cysteine through the conserved F or W. Fields, in order: clone size, V gene, D gene, J gene, CDR3 DNA, CDR3 protein. The D gene is left open where the match is weak. Not every row has a clone size; where given, it reads once, few, many or a size class.

abundance: NA; v_gene: TRBV27; d_gene: NA; j_gene: TRBJ2-7; CDR3nt: TGTGCCAGCAGGGCAGGGCGCGGCTACGAGCAGTACTTC; CDR3aa: CASRAGRGYEQYF
abundance: NA; v_gene: TRBV27; d_gene: NA; j_gene: TRBJ1-1; CDR3nt: TGTGCCAGCAGTTTAGGTCCGGGGGGTAACACTGAAGCTTTCTTT; CDR3aa: CASSLGPGGNTEAFF
abundance: NA; v_gene: TRBV19; d_gene: TRBD2; j_gene: TRBJ2-5; CDR3nt: TGTGCCAGTAGTACCCGGACTAGCGGGAGTTGGGGAGAGACCCAGTACTTC; CDR3aa: CASSTRTSGSWGETQYF
abundance: once; v_gene: TRBV2; d_gene: TRBD1; j_gene: TRBJ1-2; CDR3nt: TGTGCCAGCAGGGAACAGGGGTATATGGATGGCTACACCTTC; CDR3aa: CASREQGYMDGYTF
abundance: NA; v_gene: TRBV5-6; d_gene: TRBD1; j_gene: TRBJ2-2; CDR3nt: TGTGCCAGCAGCTCTCCGGGACAGATCACCGGGGAGCTGTTTTTT; CDR3aa: CASSSPGQITGELFF
abundance: few; v_gene: TRBV29-1; d_gene: NA; j_gene: TRBJ1-2; CDR3nt: TGCAGCGTTTTAGAGTTTGAGGGCTACACCTTC; CDR3aa: CSVLEFEGYTF
abundance: NA; v_gene: TRBV30; d_gene: TRBD1; j_gene: TRBJ2-2; CDR3nt: TGTGCCAGTTACAGGGGTACCGGGGAGCTGTTTTTT; CDR3aa: CASYRGTGELFF
abundance: NA; v_gene: TRBV13; d_gene: NA; j_gene: TRBJ2-1; CDR3nt: TGTGCCAGCAGCCAACGGGGGACCGGCTATGAGCAGTTCTTC; CDR3aa: CASSQRGTGYEQFF
abundance: NA; v_gene: TRBV7-9; d_gene: NA; j_gene: TRBJ2-1; CDR3nt: TGTGCCAGCAGAAGGGGTGAGGGGCCGGACTACAATGAGCAGTTCTTC; CDR3aa: CASRRGEGPDYNEQFF
abundance: NA; v_gene: TRBV5-4; d_gene: TRBD1; j_gene: TRBJ1-1; CDR3nt: TGTGCCAGCAGCTTGGCGGACAGGCCGAACACTGAAGCTTTCTTT; CDR3aa: CASSLADRPNTEAFF
abundance: NA; v_gene: TRBV28; d_gene: NA; j_gene: TRBJ2-7; CDR3nt: TGTGCCACCCAAATCACCTCCGAGCAGTACTTC; CDR3aa: CATQITSEQYF
abundance: NA; v_gene: TRBV5-5; d_gene: TRBD1; j_gene: TRBJ1-4; CDR3nt: TGTGCCAGCAGCTTGGGACAGGGAAGCGTTGAAAAACTGTTTTTT; CDR3aa: CASSLGQGSVEKLFF
abundance: NA; v_gene: TRBV14; d_gene: TRBD2; j_gene: TRBJ2-7; CDR3nt: TGTGCCAGCAGCCCCGGACTAGCGGGCGAGCAGTACTTC; CDR3aa: CASSPGLAGEQYF
abundance: once; v_gene: TRBV27; d_gene: TRBD1; j_gene: TRBJ2-7; CDR3nt: TGTGCCAGCAGTTATGGGACAGGCCCCTACGAGCAGTACTTC; CDR3aa: CASSYGTGPYEQYF
abundance: NA; v_gene: TRBV30; d_gene: NA; j_gene: TRBJ2-7; CDR3nt: TGTGCCTGGGGGGCCGACCGGGCCAGCTACGAGCAGTACTTC; CDR3aa: CAWGADRASYEQYF
abundance: NA; v_gene: TRBV28; d_gene: NA; j_gene: TRBJ1-2; CDR3nt: TGTGCCAGCAGTTTTTCCAGGCCGGGATATGGCTACACCTTC; CDR3aa: CASSFSRPGYGYTF
abundance: NA; v_gene: TRBV19; d_gene: NA; j_gene: TRBJ1-1; CDR3nt: TGTGCCAGTAGTATCCGCGGCAGGCGGCCAGAGAACACTGAAGCTTTCTTT; CDR3aa: CASSIRGRRPENTEAFF
abundance: NA; v_gene: TRBV27; d_gene: NA; j_gene: TRBJ2-7; CDR3nt: TGTGCCAGCAGCCCCTGGGGCGGCGAGCAGTACTTC; CDR3aa: CASSPWGGEQYF
abundance: NA; v_gene: TRBV15; d_gene: TRBD1; j_gene: TRBJ2-7; CDR3nt: TGTGCCACCAGTTTTGACAGGGGCTCCTACGAGCAGTACTTC; CDR3aa: CATSFDRGSYEQYF
abundance: NA; v_gene: TRBV19; d_gene: TRBD1; j_gene: TRBJ1-2; CDR3nt: TGTGCCAGTCTTCCGGGACAGGGGTCCCCTAACTATGGCTACACCTTC; CDR3aa: CASLPGQGSPNYGYTF
abundance: NA; v_gene: TRBV30; d_gene: TRBD2; j_gene: TRBJ2-1; CDR3nt: TGTGCCTGTACAAATCGGGGGACTAGCGTACCCAATGAGCAGTTCTTC; CDR3aa: CACTNRGTSVPNEQFF
abundance: NA; v_gene: TRBV6-5; d_gene: NA; j_gene: TRBJ1-2; CDR3nt: TGTGCCAGCACCCCCTCAAGGGGGGGGTATGGCTACACCTTC; CDR3aa: CASTPSRGGYGYTF
abundance: few; v_gene: TRBV27; d_gene: NA; j_gene: TRBJ1-1; CDR3nt: TGTGCCAGCAGTACTTTCGGGTTTGCCCCTGAAGCTTTCTTT; CDR3aa: CASSTFGFAPEAFF
abundance: once; v_gene: TRBV7-8; d_gene: TRBD2; j_gene: TRBJ2-7; CDR3nt: TGTGCCAGCAGCCCGCCCTTAGCGGAGCGGGACTACGAGCAGTACTTC; CDR3aa: CASSPPLAERDYEQYF
abundance: NA; v_gene: TRBV28; d_gene: NA; j_gene: TRBJ2-3; CDR3nt: TGTGCCAGCAGTTCCCCAAGGGGAGTGGGGGCTGCAGATACGCAGTATTTT; CDR3aa: CASSSPRGVGAADTQYF